These T cell receptor beta chains were read from a single sample in a study of siplizumab effects on memory and regulatory T cells. TCRdb's copy holds only in-frame clones and misses some; the assay was immunoSEQ multiplex PCR. In the table there are under 110,000 clones, 85% to 95% of which are singletons. Sequences were obtained from non-Treg CD4+ T cells sorted from blood. The receptors shown here come from a human donor in good health. Both conserved end residues are trimmed from each CDR3.

J gene,V gene,CDR3 protein
TRBJ2-1,TRBV6-6,ASGGSYNEQF
TRBJ2-2,TRBV7-3,ASSRDRVYSGELF
TRBJ2-5,TRBV19,ASSIRGQQQETQY
TRBJ2-3,TRBV6-6,ASSYPQGTDTQY
TRBJ2-7,TRBV9,ASSVGTGLTTYEQY
TRBJ1-2,TRBV28,ASVTKIGRTNYGYT
TRBJ2-6,TRBV7-2,ASSLEFSGANVLT
TRBJ1-2,TRBV29-1,SVIWGNFGYT
TRBJ2-1,TRBV30,AWSVRGEGEQF
-,TRBV9,ASSPRTGGDEQY
TRBJ2-1,TRBV11-1,ASSYGLAGEASYNEQF
TRBJ2-7,TRBV7-3,ASRLGALREQY
TRBJ2-3,TRBV5-1,ASQGTGDGTQY
TRBJ1-4,TRBV19,ASKMTGEANEKLF
TRBJ2-7,TRBV9,ASSVASRGSEQY
TRBJ2-1,TRBV7-2,ASSLVGAGAYNEQF
TRBJ2-2,TRBV28,ASSFPTGELF
TRBJ2-5,TRBV18,ASSPGLAGGGETQY
TRBJ1-4,TRBV10-3,AISRDRNEKLF
TRBJ2-7,TRBV21-1,ASSVKRLNYEQY
TRBJ2-2,TRBV28,ASSSPNTGELF
TRBJ2-7,TRBV5-8,ASSYAGTVTYEQY
TRBJ2-2,TRBV29-1,SVVPLNTGELF
TRBJ2-7,TRBV2,ASSGLAGVSEQY
TRBJ2-2,TRBV5-1,ASSLDRADGELF
TRBJ2-3,TRBV29-1,SAGTGGRGTDTQY
TRBJ2-5,TRBV5-1,ASSPRLLAGGLETQY
TRBJ2-1,TRBV7-2,ASSLGVGNEQF
TRBJ2-3,TRBV6-5,ASAGQGISTDTQY
TRBJ2-5,TRBV27,ASKFLAGKETQY
TRBJ2-3,TRBV5-4,ASSPAGSYTDTQY
TRBJ2-1,TRBV29-1,SVEGRGLYNEQF
TRBJ1-5,TRBV29-1,SVSTPGRDQPQH
TRBJ2-7,TRBV6-1,ASKDGYEQY
TRBJ1-1,TRBV5-1,ASSTNTGVMGEAF
TRBJ1-1,TRBV4-1,ASSTSLNTEAF
TRBJ2-3,TRBV11-3,ASSPGTSGGRDTQY
TRBJ1-3,TRBV5-6,ASRLGQRYSGNTIY
TRBJ2-7,TRBV5-8,ASSLESEQY
TRBJ2-3,TRBV4-1,ASSQADGGDTQY
TRBJ1-3,TRBV2,ASSESVAGAPSGNTIY
TRBJ2-6,TRBV29-1,SVDDSGANVLT
TRBJ2-7,TRBV4-3,ASSQDPLAGTYEQY
TRBJ2-5,TRBV5-1,ASSASTSLGETQY
TRBJ2-4,TRBV28,ASSSLLYEHRGGGNIQY